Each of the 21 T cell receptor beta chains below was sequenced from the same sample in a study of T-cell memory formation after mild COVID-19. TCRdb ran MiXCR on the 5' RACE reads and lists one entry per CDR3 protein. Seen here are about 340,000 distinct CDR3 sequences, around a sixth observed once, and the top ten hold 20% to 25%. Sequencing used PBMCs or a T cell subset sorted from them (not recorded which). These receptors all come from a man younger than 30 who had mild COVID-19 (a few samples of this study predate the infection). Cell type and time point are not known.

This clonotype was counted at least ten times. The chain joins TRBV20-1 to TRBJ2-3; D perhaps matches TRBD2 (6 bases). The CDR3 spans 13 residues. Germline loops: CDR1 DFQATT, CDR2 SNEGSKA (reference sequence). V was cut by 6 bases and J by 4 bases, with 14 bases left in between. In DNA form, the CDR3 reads TGCAGTGCCCCGCGCGGAGGGGCAGATACGCAGTATTTT. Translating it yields CSAPRGGADTQYF.

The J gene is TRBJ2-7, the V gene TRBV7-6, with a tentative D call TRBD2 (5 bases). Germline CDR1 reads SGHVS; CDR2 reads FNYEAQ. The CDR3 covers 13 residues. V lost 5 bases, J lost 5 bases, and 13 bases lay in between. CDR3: CASSILVGNEQYF. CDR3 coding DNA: TGTGCCAGCAGCATACTAGTGGGGAACGAGCAGTACTTC.

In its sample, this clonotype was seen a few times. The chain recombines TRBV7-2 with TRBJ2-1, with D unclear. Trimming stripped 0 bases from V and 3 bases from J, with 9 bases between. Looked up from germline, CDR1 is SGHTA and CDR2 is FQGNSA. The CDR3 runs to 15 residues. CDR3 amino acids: CASSLARSNYNEQFF. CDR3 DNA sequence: TGTGCCAGCAGCTTAGCACGCAGCAACTACAATGAGCAGTTCTTC.

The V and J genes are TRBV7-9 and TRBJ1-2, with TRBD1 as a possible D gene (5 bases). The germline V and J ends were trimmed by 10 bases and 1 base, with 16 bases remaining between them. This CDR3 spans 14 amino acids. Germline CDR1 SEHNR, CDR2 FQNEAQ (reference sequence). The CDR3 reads CATRDGGINYGYTF. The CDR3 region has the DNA TGTGCCACCCGGGACGGCGGTATTAACTATGGCTACACCTTC.

The CDR3 here is CASGTSGYNEQFF. The CDR3 DNA reads as TGTGCCAGCGGGACTAGCGGTTACAATGAGCAGTTCTTC. The rearrangement links TRBV6-5 to TRBJ2-1; 11 bases fit TRBD2. V shed 8 bases and J 4 bases; nucleotides not matched to a gene: 1. Germline V gene sequence: CDR1 MNHEY, CDR2 SVGAGI. The CDR3 extends over 13 amino acids.

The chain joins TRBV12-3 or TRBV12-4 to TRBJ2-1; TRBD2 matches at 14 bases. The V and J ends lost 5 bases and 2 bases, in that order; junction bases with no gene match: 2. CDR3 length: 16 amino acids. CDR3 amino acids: CASSETSGGAYNEQFF. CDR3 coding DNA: TGTGCCAGCAGTGAGACTAGCGGGGGGGCCTACAATGAGCAGTTCTTC.

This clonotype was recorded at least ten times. The CDR3 DNA is TGTGCCAGCAGCCATCGGGGTCTAGGTGTCGATGAGCAGTTCTTC. Amino acids: CASSHRGLGVDEQFF. The chain joins TRBV14 to TRBJ2-1, with D perhaps matching TRBD2 (5 bases). V was cut by 3 bases and J by 8 bases, with 17 bases left in between. The CDR3 length is 15 residues. Germline CDR1 and CDR2: SGHDN and FVKESK.

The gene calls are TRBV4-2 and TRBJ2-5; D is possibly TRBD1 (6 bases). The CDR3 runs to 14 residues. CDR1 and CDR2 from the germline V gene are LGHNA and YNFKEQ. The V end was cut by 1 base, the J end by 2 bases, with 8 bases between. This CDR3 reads CASSQGTAQETQYF. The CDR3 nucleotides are TGTGCCAGCAGCCAAGGGACAGCACAAGAGACCCAGTACTTC.

Here the CDR3 reads CASSHPGASGGDRDTQYF. CDR3 bases: TGCGCCAGCAGCCACCCAGGGGCTAGCGGGGGGGATAGAGATACGCAGTATTTT. The rearrangement links TRBV4-3 to TRBJ2-3; 12 bases fit TRBD2. The CDR3 spans 18 residues. CDR1 is LGHNA and CDR2 is YSLEER in the germline V gene. With 3 bases clipped from V and 5 bases from J, the junction kept 12 bases outside the gene matches.

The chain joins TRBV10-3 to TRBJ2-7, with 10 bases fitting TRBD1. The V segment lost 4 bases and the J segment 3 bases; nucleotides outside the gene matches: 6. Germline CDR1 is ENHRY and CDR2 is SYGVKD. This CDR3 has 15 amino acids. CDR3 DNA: TGTGCCATCAGTGGATCCGGGACAGGGGACTACGAGCAGTACTTC. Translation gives CAISGSGTGDYEQYF.

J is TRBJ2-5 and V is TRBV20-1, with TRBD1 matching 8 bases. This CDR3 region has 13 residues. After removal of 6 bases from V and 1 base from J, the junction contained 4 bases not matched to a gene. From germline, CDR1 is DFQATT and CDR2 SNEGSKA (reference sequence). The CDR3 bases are TGCAGTGCCAATACAGGGGGCCAAGAGACCCAGTACTTC. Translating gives CSANTGGQETQYF.

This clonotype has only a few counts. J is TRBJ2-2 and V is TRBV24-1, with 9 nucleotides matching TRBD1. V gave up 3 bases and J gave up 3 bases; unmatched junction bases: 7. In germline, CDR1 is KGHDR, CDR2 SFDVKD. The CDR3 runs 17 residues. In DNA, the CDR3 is TGTGCCACCAGTGATATGACAGGGGGTCAATACACCGGGGAGCTGTTTTTT. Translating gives CATSDMTGGQYTGELFF.

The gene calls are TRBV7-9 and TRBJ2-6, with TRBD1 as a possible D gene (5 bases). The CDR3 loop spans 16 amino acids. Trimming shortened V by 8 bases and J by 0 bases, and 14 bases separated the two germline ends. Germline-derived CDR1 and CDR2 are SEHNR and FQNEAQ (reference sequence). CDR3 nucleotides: TGTGCCAGCCCAGGGCCGACCAACTCTGGGGCCAACGTCCTGACTTTC. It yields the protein CASPGPTNSGANVLTF. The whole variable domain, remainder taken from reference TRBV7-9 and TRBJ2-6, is DTGVSQNPRHKITKRGQNVTFRCDPISEHNRLYWYRQTLGQGPEFLTYFQNEAQLEKSRLLSDRFSAERPKGSFSTLEIQRTEQGDSAMYLCASPGPTNSGANVLTFGAGSRLTVL.

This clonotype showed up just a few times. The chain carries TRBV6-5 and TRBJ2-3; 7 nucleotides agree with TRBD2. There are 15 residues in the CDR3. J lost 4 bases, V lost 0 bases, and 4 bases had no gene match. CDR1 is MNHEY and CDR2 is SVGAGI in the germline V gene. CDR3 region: CASSYSGGLSDTQYF. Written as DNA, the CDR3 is TGTGCCAGCAGTTACTCGGGGGGACTATCAGATACGCAGTATTTT.

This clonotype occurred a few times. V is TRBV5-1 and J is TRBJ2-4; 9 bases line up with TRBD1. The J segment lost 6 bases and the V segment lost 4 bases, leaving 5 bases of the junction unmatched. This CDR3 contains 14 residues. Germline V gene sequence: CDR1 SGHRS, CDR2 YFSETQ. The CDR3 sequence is CASSQRTGVNIQYF. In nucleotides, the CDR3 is TGCGCCAGCAGCCAAAGGACAGGGGTAAACATTCAGTACTTC.

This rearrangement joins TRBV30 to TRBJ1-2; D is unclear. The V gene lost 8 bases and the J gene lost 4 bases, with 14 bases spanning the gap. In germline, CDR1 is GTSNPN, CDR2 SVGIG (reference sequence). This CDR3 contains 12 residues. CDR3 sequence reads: CAGLGSSYGYTF. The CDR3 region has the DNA TGTGCCGGGCTGGGATCTTCCTATGGCTACACCTTC. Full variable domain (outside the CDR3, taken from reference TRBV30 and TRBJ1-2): SQTIHQWPATLVQPVGSPLSLECTVEGTSNPNLYWYRQAAGRGLQLLFYSVGIGQISSEVPQNLSASRPQDRQFILSSKKLLLSDSGFYLCAGLGSSYGYTFGSGTRLTVV.

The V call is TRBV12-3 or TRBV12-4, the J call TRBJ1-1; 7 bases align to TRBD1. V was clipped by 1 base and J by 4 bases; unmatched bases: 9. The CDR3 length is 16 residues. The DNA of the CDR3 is TGTGCCAGCAGTTTAGGGCAGGGGGTAGGGGCCACTGAAGCTTTCTTT. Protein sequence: CASSLGQGVGATEAFF.

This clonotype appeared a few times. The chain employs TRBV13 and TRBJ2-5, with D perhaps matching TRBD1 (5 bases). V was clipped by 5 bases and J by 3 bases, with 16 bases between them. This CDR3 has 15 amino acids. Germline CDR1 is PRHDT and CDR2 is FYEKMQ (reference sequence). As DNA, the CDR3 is TGTGCCAGCAGCCTGACGGACAAGTTGGAAGAGACCCAGTACTTC. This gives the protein CASSLTDKLEETQYF. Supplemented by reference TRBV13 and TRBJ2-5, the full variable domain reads AAGVIQSPRHLIKEKRETATLKCYPIPRHDTVYWYQQGPGQDPQFLISFYEKMQSDKGSIPDRFSAQQFSDYHSELNMSSLELGDSALYFCASSLTDKLEETQYFGPGTRLLVL.

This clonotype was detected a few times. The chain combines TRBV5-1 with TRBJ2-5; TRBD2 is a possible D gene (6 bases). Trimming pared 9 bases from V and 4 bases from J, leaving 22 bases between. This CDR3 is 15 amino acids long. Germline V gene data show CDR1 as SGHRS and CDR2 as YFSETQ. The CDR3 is CATRFWGGTGETQYF. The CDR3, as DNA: TGCGCCACCCGCTTTTGGGGCGGGACTGGAGAGACCCAGTACTTC.

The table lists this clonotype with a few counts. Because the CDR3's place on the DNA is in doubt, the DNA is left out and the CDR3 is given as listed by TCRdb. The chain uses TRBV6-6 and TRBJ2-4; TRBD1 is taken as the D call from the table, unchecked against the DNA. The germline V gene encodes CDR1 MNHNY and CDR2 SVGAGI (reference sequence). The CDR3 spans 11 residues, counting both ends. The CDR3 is CASSFGGGSYF.

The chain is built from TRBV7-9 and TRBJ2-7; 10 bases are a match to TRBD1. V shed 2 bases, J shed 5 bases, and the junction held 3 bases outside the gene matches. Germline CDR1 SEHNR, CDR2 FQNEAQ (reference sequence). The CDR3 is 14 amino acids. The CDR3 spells CASSLPDRGDEQYV. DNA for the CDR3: TGTGCCAGCAGCTTACCGGACAGGGGGGACGAGCAGTACGTC.